Below are 18 T cell receptor beta chains sequenced from a single sample in a study of blood T cell repertoires in COVID-19. Sequenced by immunoSEQ multiplex PCR; TCRdb stores in-frame clones only, minus some. The sample consists of approximately 170,000 clones, approximately 87% of them appearing once. Material: peripheral blood. All receptors derive from a woman aged 55-75 years with COVID-19, enrolled during active disease.

The chain couples TRBV11-2 to TRBJ2-7, with D hard to call. Between the trimmed V and J ends, which lost 1 base and 4 bases, there was a span of 11 bases. The germline gives CDR1 SGHAT, CDR2 FQNNGV. The CDR3 is made up of 14 amino acids. As DNA, the CDR3 is TGTGCCAGCAGCTTAGCCCGCGGTCGTTACGAGCAGTACTTC. Protein sequence: CASSLARGRYEQYF.

This CDR3 is CSVTGGVDEQFF. CDR3 bases: TGCAGCGTTACAGGGGGGGTGGATGAGCAGTTCTTC. The chain employs TRBV29-1 and TRBJ2-1; D possibly corresponds to TRBD1 (8 bases). The germline V and J ends were trimmed by 5 bases and 8 bases, with 13 bases remaining between them. Germline assignment: CDR1 SQVTM and CDR2 ANQGSEA. This CDR3 comprises 12 residues.

CDR3 nucleotides: TGCAGCGATTTTGGGAGGGCCGGGGAGCTGTTTTTT. Its protein product is CSDFGRAGELFF. The V and J genes are TRBV29-1 and TRBJ2-2; 7 bases agree with TRBD2. Trimming cost V 7 bases and J 6 bases; bases outside gene matches: 5. The germline V gene encodes CDR1 SQVTM and CDR2 ANQGSEA. This CDR3 region has 12 residues.

The chain carries TRBV5-1 and TRBJ1-2; a possible D gene is TRBD1 (5 bases). Germline CDR1 is SGHRS and CDR2 is YFSETQ. The V and J ends lost 0 bases and 4 bases respectively, with 13 bases between them. This CDR3 contains 15 residues. The CDR3 DNA sequence: TGCGCCAGCAGCTTGGACACCGGGACTCTCTATGGCTACACCTTC. It codes for CASSLDTGTLYGYTF.

The chain is built from TRBV6-5 and TRBJ1-2; perhaps TRBD1 as D (6 bases). V was clipped by 6 bases and J by 3 bases, with 11 bases between them. The germline V gene encodes CDR1 MNHEY and CDR2 SVGAGI. The CDR3 spans 13 residues. The CDR3 coding sequence is TGTGCCAGCAGCAGGACAGTGGACTATGGCTACACCTTC. Residues: CASSRTVDYGYTF.

This clone was seen just once. This rearrangement joins TRBV29-1 to TRBJ1-5; the match to TRBD1 covers 8 bases. The CDR3 totals 13 residues. Germline trimming cut 8 bases from V and 5 bases from J; bases unmatched to any gene: 8. From germline, CDR1 is SQVTM and CDR2 ANQGSEA. CDR3 sequence (DNA): TGCAGCTCCTGTGACAGGGGCGATCAGCCCCAGCATTTT. Translating it yields CSSCDRGDQPQHF. The variable domain in full, completed from reference TRBV29-1 and TRBJ1-5, reads SAVISQKPSRDICQRGTSLTIQCQVDSQVTMMFWYRQQPGQSLTLIATANQGSEATYESGFVIDKFPISRPNLTFSTLTVSNMSPEDSSIYLCSSCDRGDQPQHFGDGTRLSIL.

This clone was picked up a small number of times. The V call is TRBV4-3, the J call TRBJ2-2; 15 bases align to TRBD2. Germline CDR1 LGHNA, CDR2 YSLEER. There are 16 residues in the CDR3. V was clipped by 5 bases and J by 5 bases; unmatched bases: 3. Here the CDR3 reads CASSGLAGGLTGELFF. The CDR3 DNA reads TGCGCCAGCAGCGGACTAGCGGGAGGGTTGACCGGGGAGCTGTTTTTT.

J is TRBJ2-1 and V is TRBV11-2; 13 positions agree with TRBD2. The junction had 11 bases not matched to a gene; V was cut back by 4 bases and J by 14 bases. The CDR3 is 15 amino acids. Germline lookup yields CDR1 SGHAT and CDR2 FQNNGV. CDR3 residues: CASSYRTSGSSLEFF. In nucleotides, the CDR3 is TGTGCCAGCAGCTACAGGACTAGCGGGAGTAGTCTGGAGTTCTTC.

The CDR3 sequence: CSASIRVDGDEQFF. The DNA for the CDR3 is TGCAGTGCTAGTATCAGGGTCGATGGCGATGAGCAGTTCTTC. The chain joins TRBV20-1 to TRBJ2-1; tentatively, D is TRBD1 (5 bases). Germline values: CDR1 DFQATT, CDR2 SNEGSKA (reference sequence). The CDR3 is 14 amino acids. Deletions cut 3 bases from V and 8 bases from J, with 17 bases between.

J is TRBJ2-1 and V is TRBV4-3, with D possibly being TRBD2 (5 bases). The V gene's germline CDR1 is LGHNA and CDR2 YSLEER. The V end lost 3 bases, the J end lost 8 bases, and 17 bases lay between the germline ends. This CDR3 contains 15 residues. The CDR3 protein is CASSQDSVPGDEQFF. The CDR3 nucleotides are TGCGCCAGCAGCCAGGATAGCGTTCCTGGAGATGAGCAGTTCTTC.

This chain uses TRBV6-5 with TRBJ2-7; TRBD1 might be the D (6 bases). V was trimmed by 2 bases and J by 5 bases, leaving 16 bases between them. The CDR3 runs to 15 residues. The germline V gene encodes CDR1 MNHEY and CDR2 SVGAGI. The CDR3 spells CASSYSPRGRNEQYF. CDR3 in DNA: TGTGCCAGCAGTTACAGTCCCAGGGGCCGGAACGAGCAGTACTTC.

This chain links TRBV6-2 or TRBV6-3 with TRBJ2-4, with TRBD2 identical over 14 bases. Trimming removed 4 bases from V and 0 bases from J; junction bases left unmatched: 5. The CDR3 totals 18 residues. Germline V lookup: CDR1 MNHEY, CDR2 SVGEGT. The CDR3 DNA reads as TGTGCCAGCAGTTGGGGGACTAGCGGGAGAAGAGCCAAAAACATTCAGTACTTC. Translation gives CASSWGTSGRRAKNIQYF.

With regard to this clone: Other DNA variants within this sample encode the same CDR3. The chain employs TRBV9 and TRBJ1-2; 7 bases are shared with TRBD1. In germline, CDR1 is SGDLS, CDR2 YYNGEE. This CDR3 contains 13 residues. The V segment lost 0 bases and the J segment 7 bases; nucleotides outside the gene matches: 3. The DNA for the CDR3 is TGTGCCAGCAGCGTAGGGACAGGTGGTGGCTACACCTTC. Its translation is CASSVGTGGGYTF.

The J gene is TRBJ1-3, the V gene TRBV19; no definite D call. Deletions cut 3 bases from V and 0 bases from J, with 6 bases between. The germline V gene encodes CDR1 LNHDA and CDR2 SQIVND (reference sequence). This CDR3 has 14 residues. As DNA, the CDR3 is TGTGCCAGTAGTATCTGGAGCTCTGGAAACACCATATATTTT. It specifies CASSIWSSGNTIYF.

The V call is TRBV11-2, the J call TRBJ1-1, with 9 bases lining up with TRBD1. This CDR3 has 14 residues. The V segment lost 4 bases and the J segment 7 bases; nucleotides outside the gene matches: 7. Germline V lookup: CDR1 SGHAT, CDR2 FQNNGV. CDR3 loop: CASSYTGGLDEAFF. The CDR3 bases are TGTGCCAGCAGCTACACAGGGGGCCTCGATGAAGCTTTCTTT.

The CDR3 reads CASSPSQSYNEQFF. CDR3 nucleotides: TGCGCCAGCAGCCCTTCACAGAGCTACAATGAGCAGTTCTTC. V and J are TRBV5-1 and TRBJ2-1; D is uncertain. CDR3 length: 14 residues. Trimming stripped 4 bases from V and 3 bases from J, with 11 bases between. Germline V gene lookup returns CDR1 SGHRS and CDR2 YFSETQ.

The CDR3: CATSTRLGGQTSYEQYF. The DNA of the CDR3 is TGTGCCACCTCGACCCGCTTGGGTGGACAGACCTCCTACGAGCAGTACTTC. This sequence joins TRBV18 and TRBJ2-7; possible D gene TRBD1, 6 bases. Trimming took off 10 bases at V and 0 bases at J, with 25 bases between the two ends. CDR3 length equals 17 residues. Germline assignment: CDR1 KGHSH and CDR2 LQKENI.

Here the CDR3 reads CASSSGQGYEQYF. The CDR3, as DNA: TGCGCCAGCAGCTCGGGACAGGGCTACGAGCAGTACTTC. The V gene is TRBV5-1, the J gene TRBJ2-7; 9 nucleotides line up with TRBD1. This CDR3 region has 13 residues. The J segment lost 3 bases and the V segment lost 3 bases, leaving 1 base of the junction unmatched. CDR1 is SGHRS, CDR2 YFSETQ, per germline.